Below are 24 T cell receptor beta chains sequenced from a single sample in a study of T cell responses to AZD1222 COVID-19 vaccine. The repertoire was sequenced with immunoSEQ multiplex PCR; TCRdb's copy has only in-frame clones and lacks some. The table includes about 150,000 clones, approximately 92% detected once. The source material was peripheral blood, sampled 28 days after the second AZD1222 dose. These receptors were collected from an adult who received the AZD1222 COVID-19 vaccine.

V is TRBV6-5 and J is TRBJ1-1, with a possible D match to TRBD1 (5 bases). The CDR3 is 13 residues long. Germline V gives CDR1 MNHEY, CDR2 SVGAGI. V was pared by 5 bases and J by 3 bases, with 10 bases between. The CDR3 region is CASSTPGYTEAFF. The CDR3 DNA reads TGTGCCAGCAGTACCCCAGGGTACACTGAAGCTTTCTTT.

The CDR3 coding sequence is TGTGCCACGGAGGGCAGGGGGACTACTTGGGGCTACACCTTC. Protein: CATEGRGTTWGYTF. The chain is built from TRBV21-1 and TRBJ1-2. TRBV21-1 is a known pseudogene. The CDR3 has 14 residues.

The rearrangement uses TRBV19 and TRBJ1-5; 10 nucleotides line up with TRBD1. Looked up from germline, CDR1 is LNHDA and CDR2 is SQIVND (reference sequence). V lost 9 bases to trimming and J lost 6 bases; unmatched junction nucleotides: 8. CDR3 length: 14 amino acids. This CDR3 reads CASVPGQGSQPQHF. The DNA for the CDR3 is TGTGCCAGCGTCCCGGGACAGGGGAGTCAGCCCCAGCATTTT.

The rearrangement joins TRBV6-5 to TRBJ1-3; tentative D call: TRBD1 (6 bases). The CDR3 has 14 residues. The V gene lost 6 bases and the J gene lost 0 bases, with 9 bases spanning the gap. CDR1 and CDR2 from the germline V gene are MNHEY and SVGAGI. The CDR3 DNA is TGTGCCAGCAGAGTGGACAGCTCTGGAAACACCATATATTTT. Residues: CASRVDSSGNTIYF.

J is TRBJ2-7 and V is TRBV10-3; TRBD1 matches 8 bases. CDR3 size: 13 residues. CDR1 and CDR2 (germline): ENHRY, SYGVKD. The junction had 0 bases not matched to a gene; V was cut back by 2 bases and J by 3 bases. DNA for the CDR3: TGTGCCATCAGTGAGGACAGGGGCTACGAGCAGTACTTC. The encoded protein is CAISEDRGYEQYF.

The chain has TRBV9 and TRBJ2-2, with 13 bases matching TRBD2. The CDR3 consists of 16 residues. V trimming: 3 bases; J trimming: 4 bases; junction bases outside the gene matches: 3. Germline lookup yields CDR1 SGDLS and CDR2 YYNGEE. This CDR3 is CASSALAGGVTGELFF. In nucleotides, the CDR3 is TGTGCCAGCAGCGCACTAGCGGGAGGGGTCACCGGGGAGCTGTTTTTT. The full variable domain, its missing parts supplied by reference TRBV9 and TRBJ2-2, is DSGVTQTPKHLITATGQRVTLRCSPRSGDLSVYWYQQSLDQGLQFLIQYYNGEERAKGNILERFSAQQFPDLHSELNLSSLELGDSALYFCASSALAGGVTGELFFGEGSRLTVL.

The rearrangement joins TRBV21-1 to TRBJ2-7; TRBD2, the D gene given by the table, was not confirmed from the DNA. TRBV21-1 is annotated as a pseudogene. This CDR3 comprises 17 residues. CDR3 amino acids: CASSKGEGSSPNYEQYF. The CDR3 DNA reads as TGTGCCAGCAGCAAAGGGGAGGGATCTTCTCCTAACTACGAGCAGTACTTC.

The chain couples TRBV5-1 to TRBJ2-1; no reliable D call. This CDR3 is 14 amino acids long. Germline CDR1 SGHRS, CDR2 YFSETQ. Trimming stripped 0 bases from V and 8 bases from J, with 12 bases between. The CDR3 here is CASSLVPPMDEQFF. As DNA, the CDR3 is TGCGCCAGCAGCTTGGTCCCCCCCATGGATGAGCAGTTCTTC.

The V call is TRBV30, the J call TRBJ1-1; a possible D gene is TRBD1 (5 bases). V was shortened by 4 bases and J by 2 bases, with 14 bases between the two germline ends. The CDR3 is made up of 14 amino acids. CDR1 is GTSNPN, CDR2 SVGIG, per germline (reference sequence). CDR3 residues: CAWKSGRINTEAFF. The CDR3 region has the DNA TGTGCCTGGAAATCGGGGCGAATCAACACTGAAGCTTTCTTT.

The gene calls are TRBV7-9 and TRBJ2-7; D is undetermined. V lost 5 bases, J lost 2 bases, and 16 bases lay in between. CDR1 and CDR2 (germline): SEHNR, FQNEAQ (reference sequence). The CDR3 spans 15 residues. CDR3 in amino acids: CASSRAAGATYEQYF. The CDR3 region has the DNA TGTGCCAGCAGCCGAGCAGCAGGCGCAACCTACGAGCAGTACTTC.

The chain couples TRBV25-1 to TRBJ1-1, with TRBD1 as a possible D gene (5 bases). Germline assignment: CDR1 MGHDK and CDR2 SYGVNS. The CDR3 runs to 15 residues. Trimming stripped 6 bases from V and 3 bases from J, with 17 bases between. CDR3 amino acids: CASSLGWGTDTEAFF. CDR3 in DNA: TGTGCCAGCAGCCTAGGGTGGGGGACCGACACTGAAGCTTTCTTT.

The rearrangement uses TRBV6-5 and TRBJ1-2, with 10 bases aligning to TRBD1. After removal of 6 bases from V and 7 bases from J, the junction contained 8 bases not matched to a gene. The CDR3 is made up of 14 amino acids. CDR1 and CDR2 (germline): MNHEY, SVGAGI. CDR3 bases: TGTGCCAGCAGCAGTCTGACAGGGGGCACTGGCTACACCTTC. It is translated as CASSSLTGGTGYTF.

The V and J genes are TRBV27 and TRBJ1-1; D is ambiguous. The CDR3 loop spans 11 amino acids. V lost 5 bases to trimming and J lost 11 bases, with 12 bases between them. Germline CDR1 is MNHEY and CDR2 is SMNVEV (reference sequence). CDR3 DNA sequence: TGTGCCAGCAGTCTTGGGTTACGGGCTTTCTTT. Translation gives CASSLGLRAFF.

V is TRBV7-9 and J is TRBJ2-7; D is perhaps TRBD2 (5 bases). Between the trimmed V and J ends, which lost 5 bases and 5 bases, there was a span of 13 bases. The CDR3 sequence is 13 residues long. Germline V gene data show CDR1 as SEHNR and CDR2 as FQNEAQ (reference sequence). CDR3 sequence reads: CASSPKAGHEQYF. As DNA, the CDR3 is TGTGCCAGCAGCCCGAAGGCGGGCCACGAGCAGTACTTC.

CDR3 residues: CASIQAGGPNTEAFF. The CDR3 DNA reads TGTGCCAGCATCCAGGCGGGGGGGCCAAACACTGAAGCTTTCTTT. The V gene is TRBV14, the J gene TRBJ1-1, with D perhaps TRBD1 (6 bases). There are 15 residues in the CDR3. CDR1 is SGHDN and CDR2 is FVKESK in the germline V gene. With 7 bases removed from V and 2 bases from J, the gap between germline ends came to 17 bases.

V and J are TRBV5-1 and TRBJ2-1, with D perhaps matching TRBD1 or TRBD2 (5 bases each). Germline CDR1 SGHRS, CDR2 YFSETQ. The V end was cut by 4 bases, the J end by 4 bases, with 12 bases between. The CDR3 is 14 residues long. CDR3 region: CASSQEGPYNEQFF. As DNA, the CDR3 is TGCGCCAGCAGCCAAGAGGGACCTTACAATGAGCAGTTCTTC.

The CDR3 sequence: CASSPKDEQFF. The DNA of the CDR3 is TGTGCCTCCTCCCCCAAGGATGAGCAGTTCTTC. This chain connects TRBV10-3 to TRBJ2-1; D is uncertain. There are 11 residues in the CDR3. In germline, CDR1 is ENHRY, CDR2 SYGVKD. The germline V and J ends were trimmed by 11 bases and 8 bases, with 13 bases remaining between them.

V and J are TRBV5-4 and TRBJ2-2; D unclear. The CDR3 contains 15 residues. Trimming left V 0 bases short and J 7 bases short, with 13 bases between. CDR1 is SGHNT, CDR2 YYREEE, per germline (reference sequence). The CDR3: CASSLAGFRVGELFF. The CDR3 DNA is TGTGCCAGCAGCTTGGCCGGTTTTCGGGTCGGGGAGCTGTTTTTT.

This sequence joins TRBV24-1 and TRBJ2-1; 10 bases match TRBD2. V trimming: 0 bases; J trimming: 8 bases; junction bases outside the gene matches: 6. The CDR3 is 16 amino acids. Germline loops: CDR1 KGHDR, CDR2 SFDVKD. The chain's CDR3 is CATSDLSLAGVHEQFF. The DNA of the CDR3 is TGTGCCACCAGTGATTTGAGCCTAGCGGGAGTCCATGAGCAGTTCTTC.

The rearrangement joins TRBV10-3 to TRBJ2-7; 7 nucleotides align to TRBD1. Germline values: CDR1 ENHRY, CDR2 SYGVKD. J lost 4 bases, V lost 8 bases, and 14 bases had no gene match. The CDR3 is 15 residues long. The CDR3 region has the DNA TGTGCCATCCGCCCCAGTGGGACAGCCGGGTACGAGCAGTACTTC. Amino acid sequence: CAIRPSGTAGYEQYF.

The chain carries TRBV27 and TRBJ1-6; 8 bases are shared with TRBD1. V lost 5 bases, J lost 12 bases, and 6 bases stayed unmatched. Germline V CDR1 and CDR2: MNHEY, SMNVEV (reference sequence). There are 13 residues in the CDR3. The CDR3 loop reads CASSKGQGRPLHF. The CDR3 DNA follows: TGTGCCAGCAGTAAAGGACAGGGAAGACCCCTCCACTTT.

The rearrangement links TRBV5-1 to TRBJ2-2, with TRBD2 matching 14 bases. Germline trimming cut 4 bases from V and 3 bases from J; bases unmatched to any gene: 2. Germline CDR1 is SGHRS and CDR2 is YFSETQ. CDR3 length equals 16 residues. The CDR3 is CASSPGLAGDTGELFF. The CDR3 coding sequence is TGCGCCAGCAGCCCGGGACTAGCGGGAGACACCGGGGAGCTGTTTTTT.

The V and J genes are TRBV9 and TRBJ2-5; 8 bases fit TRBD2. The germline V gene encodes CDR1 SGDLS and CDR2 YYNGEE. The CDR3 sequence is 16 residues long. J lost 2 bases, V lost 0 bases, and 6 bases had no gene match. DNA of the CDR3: TGTGCCAGCAGCGTAGCTGTTACTAGCGGTCAAGAGACCCAGTACTTC. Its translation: CASSVAVTSGQETQYF.

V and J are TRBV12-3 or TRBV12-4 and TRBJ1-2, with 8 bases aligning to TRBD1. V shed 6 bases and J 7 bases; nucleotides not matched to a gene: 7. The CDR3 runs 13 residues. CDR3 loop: CASSPDRARGYTF. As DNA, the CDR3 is TGTGCCAGCAGCCCGGACAGGGCCCGTGGCTACACCTTC.